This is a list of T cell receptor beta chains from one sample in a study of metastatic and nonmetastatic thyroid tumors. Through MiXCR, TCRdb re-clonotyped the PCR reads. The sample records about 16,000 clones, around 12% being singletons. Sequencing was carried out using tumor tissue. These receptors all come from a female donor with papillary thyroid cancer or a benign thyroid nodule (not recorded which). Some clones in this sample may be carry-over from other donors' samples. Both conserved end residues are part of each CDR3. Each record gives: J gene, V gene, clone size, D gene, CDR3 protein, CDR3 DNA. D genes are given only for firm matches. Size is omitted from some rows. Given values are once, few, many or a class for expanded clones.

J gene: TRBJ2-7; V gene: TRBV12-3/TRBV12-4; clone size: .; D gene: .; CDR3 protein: CASSRDVGEQYF; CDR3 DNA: TGTGCCAGCAGCCGAGACGTCGGCGAGCAGTACTTC
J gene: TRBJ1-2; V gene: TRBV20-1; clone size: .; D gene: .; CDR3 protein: CSATQGTNYGYTF; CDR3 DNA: TGCAGTGCTACGCAGGGAACAAACTATGGCTACACCTTC
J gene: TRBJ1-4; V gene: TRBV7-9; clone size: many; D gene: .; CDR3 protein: CASSLVQSNEKLFF; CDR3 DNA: TGTGCCAGCAGCTTAGTGCAGAGTAATGAAAAACTGTTTTTT
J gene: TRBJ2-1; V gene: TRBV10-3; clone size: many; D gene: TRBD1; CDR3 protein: CATRARDRGFNEQFF; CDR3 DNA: TGTGCCACCAGGGCCCGGGACAGGGGTTTCAATGAGCAGTTCTTC
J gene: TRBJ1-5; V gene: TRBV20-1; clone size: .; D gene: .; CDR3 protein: CSARRSGHSNQPQHF; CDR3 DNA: TGCAGTGCTAGGCGCTCGGGACACAGCAATCAGCCCCAGCATTTT
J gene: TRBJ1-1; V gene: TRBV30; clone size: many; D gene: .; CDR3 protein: CAWSTSTEAFF; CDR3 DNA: TGTGCCTGGAGTACTAGCACTGAAGCTTTCTTT
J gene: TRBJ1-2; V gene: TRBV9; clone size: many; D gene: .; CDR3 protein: CASSAAQAPSSYGYTF; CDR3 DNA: TGTGCCAGCAGCGCCGCACAGGCCCCTAGCTCATATGGCTACACCTTC
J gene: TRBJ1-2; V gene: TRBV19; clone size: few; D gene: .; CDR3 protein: CASSLSYSYTF; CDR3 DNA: TGTGCCAGTAGCCTTTCCTATAGCTACACCTTC
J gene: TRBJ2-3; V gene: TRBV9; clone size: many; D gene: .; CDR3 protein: CASSRDGNTQYF; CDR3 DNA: TGTGCCAGCAGCCGTGACGGAAATACGCAGTATTTT
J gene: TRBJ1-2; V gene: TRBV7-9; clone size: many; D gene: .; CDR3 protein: CASSSHLTRSGYTF; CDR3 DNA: TGTGCCAGCAGCTCGCACTTGACACGCTCGGGCTACACCTTC
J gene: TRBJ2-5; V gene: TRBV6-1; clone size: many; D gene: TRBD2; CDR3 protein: CASSLRGGETQYF; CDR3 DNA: TGTGCCAGCAGCCTTCGGGGGGGGGAGACCCAGTACTTC
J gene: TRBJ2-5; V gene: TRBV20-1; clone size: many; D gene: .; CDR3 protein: CSARRVRQETQYF; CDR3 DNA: TGCAGTGCTAGAAGGGTCAGGCAAGAGACCCAGTACTTC
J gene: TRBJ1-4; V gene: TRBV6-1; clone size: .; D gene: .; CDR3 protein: CASSAQGILNGKLFF; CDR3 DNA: TGTGCCAGTAGCGCCCAGGGGATTCTTAATGGAAAACTGTTTTTT
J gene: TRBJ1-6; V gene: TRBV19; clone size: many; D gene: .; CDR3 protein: CASSPGTGRSPLHF; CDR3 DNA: TGTGCCAGTAGTCCCGGGACTGGGCGTTCACCCCTCCACTTT
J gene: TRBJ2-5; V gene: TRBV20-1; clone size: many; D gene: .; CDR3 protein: CSAPGRVETQYF; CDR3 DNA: TGCAGTGCTCCCGGAAGGGTAGAGACCCAGTACTTC
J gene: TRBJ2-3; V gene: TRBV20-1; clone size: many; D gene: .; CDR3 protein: CSARGPGNTDTQYF; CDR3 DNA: TGCAGTGCTAGAGGGCCTGGGAACACAGATACGCAGTATTTT
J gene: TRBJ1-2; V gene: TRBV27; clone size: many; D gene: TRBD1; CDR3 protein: CASSHDREVKVYTF; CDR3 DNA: TGTGCCAGCTCGCACGACAGGGAGGTAAAAGTCTACACCTTC
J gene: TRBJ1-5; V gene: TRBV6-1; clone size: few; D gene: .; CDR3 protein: CASRETVDYSNQPQHF; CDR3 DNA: TGTGCCAGCAGGGAGACAGTGGACTATAGCAATCAGCCCCAGCATTTT
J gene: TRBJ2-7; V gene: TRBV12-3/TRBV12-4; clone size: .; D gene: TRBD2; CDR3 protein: CASRGLAGAGEQYF; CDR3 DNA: TGTGCCAGCAGGGGACTAGCGGGAGCCGGGGAGCAGTACTTC
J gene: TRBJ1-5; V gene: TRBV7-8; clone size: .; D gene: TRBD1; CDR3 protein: CASSPTGGINQPQHF; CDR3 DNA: TGTGCCAGCAGCCCGACAGGGGGCATCAATCAGCCCCAGCATTTT
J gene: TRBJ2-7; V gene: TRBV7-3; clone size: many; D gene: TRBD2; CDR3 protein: CASSALGLGYEQYF; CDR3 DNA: TGTGCCAGCAGCGCCCTGGGACTAGGGTACGAGCAGTACTTC
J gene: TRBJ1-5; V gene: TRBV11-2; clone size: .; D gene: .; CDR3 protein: CASSSTGYRQPQHF; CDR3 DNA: TGTGCCAGCAGCTCCACGGGCTATCGACAGCCCCAGCATTTT